Presented here are 3 T cell receptor beta chains from one specimen sequenced in a study of CD8+ T cells in alopecia areata. Noted treatment: oral pan-JAK inhibitor, 5-10 mg twice daily. Extracted RNA was reverse transcribed into cDNA, the sequencing template. Sequencing used immunoSEQ multiplex PCR; TCRdb keeps in-frame clones, though not all of them. The sample holds approximately 200,000 clones, around 60% seen once. This specimen consisted of CD4+ T cells sorted from blood, obtained at week 4, from a patient treated with tofacitinib. All receptors derive from a human donor with alopecia areata.

V gene TRBV5-1 combines with J gene TRBJ2-7, with D unresolved. Deletions cut 4 bases from V and 0 bases from J, with 5 bases between. The CDR3 covers 12 residues. Looked up from germline, CDR1 is SGHRS and CDR2 is YFSETQ. For the CDR3, the DNA is TGCGCCAGCAGCGAATTCTCCTACGAGCAGTACTTC. It encodes CASSEFSYEQYF.

The chain links TRBV14 to TRBJ1-2; possible D gene TRBD1, 6 bases. Trimming stripped 2 bases from V and 4 bases from J, with 17 bases between. From germline, CDR1 is SGHDN and CDR2 FVKESK. The CDR3 has 16 amino acids. The CDR3 DNA reads TGTGCCAGCAGCCAACGAGGGGTACAGGGTGCCTATGGCTACACCTTC. This sequence encodes CASSQRGVQGAYGYTF.

The chain recombines TRBV19 with TRBJ2-7, with D maybe TRBD1 (5 bases). V was clipped by 4 bases and J by 3 bases, with 10 bases between them. Germline CDR1 and CDR2: LNHDA and SQIVND (reference sequence). The CDR3 is made up of 13 amino acids. The CDR3 is CASSTPDNYEQYF. The CDR3 DNA sequence: TGTGCCAGTAGTACTCCGGACAACTACGAGCAGTACTTC.